These 17 T cell receptor beta chains share one sample of origin, sequenced in a study of cytomegalovirus exposure and HLA in healthy donors. 13 Jbeta primers and 60 Vbeta primers were used for the PCR. Assay: immunoSEQ multiplex PCR; the TCRdb copy retains only in-frame clones and omits some. Among about 150,000 clones, over 80% were seen once, and the ten largest hold approximately 2.9%. The sample comprised PBMCs. These receptors came from a woman aged 25 to 45 in good health and CMV-seronegative.

The V call is TRBV27, the J call TRBJ2-5; 11 bases are shared with TRBD2. This CDR3 has 15 residues. The germline gives CDR1 MNHEY, CDR2 SMNVEV (reference sequence). V lost 5 bases and J lost 1; bases outside the gene matches: 3. The CDR3 loop reads CASSPGTSGQETQYF. As DNA, the CDR3 is TGTGCCAGCAGTCCCGGGACTAGCGGCCAAGAGACCCAGTACTTC.

The chain carries TRBV29-1 and TRBJ2-3; a weak D match, TRBD2 (6 bases). The CDR3 covers 13 residues. Trimming shortened V by 7 bases and J by 2 bases, and 13 bases separated the two germline ends. Per germline, CDR1 SQVTM and CDR2 ANQGSEA. The chain's CDR3 is CSADGGATDTQYF. The CDR3 DNA is TGCAGCGCCGATGGCGGGGCCACAGATACGCAGTATTTT.

The chain combines TRBV5-6 with TRBJ1-1, with 7 bases fitting TRBD1. This CDR3 is built from 15 residues. Per the germline V gene, CDR1 is SGHDT and CDR2 is YYEEEE. V lost 4 bases to trimming and J lost 2 bases; unmatched junction nucleotides: 8. The CDR3 DNA follows: TGTGCCAGCAGCAGATACGACAGGGACAACACTGAAGCTTTCTTT. Translation gives CASSRYDRDNTEAFF.

This chain links TRBV27 with TRBJ2-3; tentative D call: TRBD2 (5 bases). This CDR3 is built from 16 residues. Trimming pared 5 bases from V and 1 base from J, leaving 16 bases between. Germline V lookup: CDR1 MNHEY, CDR2 SMNVEV (reference sequence). CDR3 residues: CASSPLLRDGTDTQYF. CDR3 coding DNA: TGTGCCAGCAGTCCCCTTTTGAGGGATGGCACAGATACGCAGTATTTT.

This clone was seen once. This chain joins TRBV19 and TRBJ2-5; 7 positions match TRBD1. After removal of 5 bases from V and 3 bases from J, the junction contained 3 bases not matched to a gene. Germline assignment: CDR1 LNHDA and CDR2 SQIVND (reference sequence). The CDR3 contains 13 residues. The CDR3 sequence: CASSGTAKETQYF. Written as DNA, the CDR3 is TGTGCCAGTAGTGGGACAGCAAAAGAGACCCAGTACTTC.

The V gene is TRBV5-1, the J gene TRBJ2-3, with 10 bases fitting TRBD1. Germline V gives CDR1 SGHRS, CDR2 YFSETQ. The V segment lost 3 bases and the J segment 1 base; nucleotides outside the gene matches: 2. The CDR3 spans 15 residues. CDR3 region: CASSWDRGGTDTQYF. The CDR3, as DNA: TGCGCCAGCAGCTGGGACAGGGGTGGCACAGATACGCAGTATTTT.

This clone has only one observation. The V gene is TRBV28, the J gene TRBJ2-7; no clear D gene. The CDR3 totals 12 residues. Germline V gene lookup returns CDR1 MDHEN and CDR2 SYDVKM. Trimming stripped 4 bases from V and 4 bases from J, with 8 bases between. Here the CDR3 reads CASSSHLYEQYF. CDR3 DNA sequence: TGTGCCAGCAGTTCACACCTGTACGAGCAGTACTTC.

As DNA, the CDR3 is TGCGCCAGCAGGGGTACAGGGATCGCAGATACGCAGTATTTT. Translating it yields CASRGTGIADTQYF. The rearrangement uses TRBV10-1 and TRBJ2-3; D is perhaps TRBD1 (6 bases). The length of the CDR3 is 14 residues. V dropped 6 bases and J dropped 4 bases, with 14 bases sitting between them. CDR1 and CDR2 from the germline V gene are WNHNN and SYGVQD (reference sequence).

This chain joins TRBV11-2 and TRBJ2-5, with D maybe TRBD2 (6 bases). Trimming left V 5 bases short and J 0 bases short, with 7 bases between. Germline CDR1 SGHAT, CDR2 FQNNGV. The CDR3 has 13 amino acids. CDR3 nucleotide sequence: TGTGCCAGCAGCGGGGGGTACCAAGAGACCCAGTACTTC. It codes for CASSGGYQETQYF.

The chain links TRBV6-5 to TRBJ2-2; 7 nucleotides agree with TRBD2. CDR1 is MNHEY and CDR2 is SVGAGI in the germline V gene. V was pared by 0 bases and J by 4 bases, with 2 bases of the junction left unmatched. This CDR3 comprises 15 residues. The CDR3 is CASSYSGGGTGELFF. Here the CDR3 DNA reads TGTGCCAGCAGTTACTCGGGGGGGGGCACCGGGGAGCTGTTTTTT.

The V call is TRBV19, the J call TRBJ2-3, with D tentatively TRBD1 (6 bases). The V and J ends lost 2 bases and 3 bases respectively, with 12 bases between them. CDR1 LNHDA and CDR2 SQIVND come from the germline V gene (reference sequence). This CDR3 is built from 15 residues. The DNA for the CDR3 is TGTGCCAGTAGTATATCAGGGGATGGGACAGATACGCAGTATTTT. Its protein product is CASSISGDGTDTQYF.

The chain has TRBV5-1 and TRBJ2-5; possible D gene TRBD1, 6 bases. The germline V gene has CDR1 SGHRS and CDR2 YFSETQ. The CDR3 length is 17 residues. With 4 bases removed from V and 1 base from J, the gap between germline ends came to 20 bases. CDR3 protein: CASSLVTGFGAQETQYF. CDR3 bases: TGCGCCAGCAGCCTTGTTACAGGGTTTGGGGCCCAAGAGACCCAGTACTTC. Using reference TRBV5-1 and TRBJ2-5 for the parts outside the CDR3, the full variable domain is KAGVTQTPRYLIKTRGQQVTLSCSPISGHRSVSWYQQTPGQGLQFLFEYFSETQRNKGNFPGRFSGRQFSNSRSEMNVSTLELGDSALYLCASSLVTGFGAQETQYFGPGTRLLVL.

V gene TRBV6-1 combines with J gene TRBJ2-7; D not resolved. CDR3 length: 13 amino acids. From germline, CDR1 is MNHNS and CDR2 SASEGT. Trimming removed 6 bases at V and 1 base at J, with 10 bases between. The CDR3 DNA sequence: TGTGCCAGCAGGCGGTACGGGTCCTACGAGCAGTACTTC. Translated, it gives CASRRYGSYEQYF.

This chain uses TRBV18 with TRBJ2-1, with a possible D match to TRBD2 (5 bases). V was shortened by 3 bases and J by 8 bases, with 23 bases between the two germline ends. Per germline, CDR1 KGHSH and CDR2 LQKENI. The CDR3 has 17 residues. DNA for the CDR3: TGTGCCAGCTCACCCGCAGAATTCGGGGTAACTACCGATGAGCAGTTCTTC. Its translation is CASSPAEFGVTTDEQFF.

The V and J genes are TRBV7-9 and TRBJ2-1, with 10 bases fitting TRBD2. Germline assignment: CDR1 SEHNR and CDR2 FQNEAQ (reference sequence). The CDR3 contains 15 residues. V was pared by 6 bases and J by 1 base, with 3 bases of the junction left unmatched. The CDR3 sequence is CASRELAGSYNEQFF. In DNA, the CDR3 is TGTGCCAGCAGGGAACTAGCGGGGTCCTACAATGAGCAGTTCTTC.

The V call is TRBV9, the J call TRBJ1-1; no firm D call. CDR1 is SGDLS, CDR2 YYNGEE, per germline. CDR3 length: 13 amino acids. The V and J ends lost 0 bases and 4 bases respectively, with 7 bases between them. The CDR3 nucleotides are TGTGCCAGCAGCGTAGAACAGTCCACTGAAGCTTTCTTT. This encodes CASSVEQSTEAFF.

The chain uses TRBV2 and TRBJ2-7, with no clear D. CDR3 length equals 12 residues. CDR1 is SNHLY and CDR2 is FYNNEI in the germline V gene. V was trimmed by 6 bases and J by 4 bases, leaving 10 bases between them. CDR3 DNA: TGTGCCAGCAGACACTACGATTACGAGCAGTACTTC. It codes for CASRHYDYEQYF.